The sequence of this T cell receptor beta chain was determined in a study of cytomegalovirus exposure and HLA in healthy donors. PCR amplification relied on 60 Vbeta primers (plus 13 Jbeta primers). The assay was immunoSEQ multiplex PCR, and TCRdb's table has in-frame clones only and misses some. Of about 140,000 clones listed, roughly 85% are singletons. Sequenced input: PBMCs. This TCR derives from a woman in her thirties in good health and CMV-seronegative.

The CDR3 sequence is CASTPTGLRTEAFF. Here the CDR3 DNA reads TGTGCCAGCACCCCGACAGGGCTCCGGACTGAAGCTTTCTTT. The chain carries TRBV6-1 and TRBJ1-1; TRBD1 matches at 7 bases. This CDR3 is built from 14 residues. Trimming cost V 7 bases and J 5 bases; bases outside gene matches: 10. CDR1 is MNHNS and CDR2 is SASEGT in the germline V gene.